This T cell receptor beta chain comes out of a study of shared clonotypes between healthy human individuals. Study in general: Donors had three CD4 naive, three CD4 memory, two CD8 naive and one CD8 memory plate apiece. Overall study results and limits: The diversity represented, both genetic and in exposure history, was limited by few donors.

A deep-level run was used for the assay. The method was immunoSEQ multiplex PCR; TCRdb's version includes in-frame clones alone and lacks a portion of them. The repertoire holds some 2.1 million clones, with 90% to 95% as singletons. Cells designated naive CD8 were CD45RO-negative and were positively selected for CCR7, with terminally differentiated effector memory CD45RA+ cells excluded. Donors were healthy HIV-negative adults without recent acute infections or vaccinations. On this clone itself: Antigen unknown.

Germline V CDR1 and CDR2: MDHEN, SYDVKM. Trimming cost V 6 bases and J 2 bases; bases outside gene matches: 5. This CDR3 has 14 residues. The TCR sequence derives from a man younger than 35 in good health. Some clones in this sample may be carry-over from other donors' samples. V is TRBV28 and J is TRBJ2-3; 7 bases agree with TRBD1. Sequencing was done on a sample of naive CD8+ T cells from PBMCs. The CDR3 is CASRSGGDTDTQYF. CDR3 DNA sequence: TGTGCCAGCAGGTCAGGGGGAGACACAGATACGCAGTATTTT.